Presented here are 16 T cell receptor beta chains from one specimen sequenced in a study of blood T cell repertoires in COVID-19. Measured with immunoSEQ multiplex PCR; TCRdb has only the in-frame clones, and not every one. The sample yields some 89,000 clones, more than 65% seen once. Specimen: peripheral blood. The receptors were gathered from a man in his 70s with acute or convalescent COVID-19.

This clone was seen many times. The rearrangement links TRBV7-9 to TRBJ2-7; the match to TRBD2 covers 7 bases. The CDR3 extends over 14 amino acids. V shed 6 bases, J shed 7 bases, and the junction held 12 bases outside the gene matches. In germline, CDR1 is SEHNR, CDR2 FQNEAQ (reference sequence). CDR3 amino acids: CASSGGRERLEQYF. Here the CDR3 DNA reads TGTGCCAGCAGTGGGGGGAGGGAACGCCTGGAGCAGTACTTC.

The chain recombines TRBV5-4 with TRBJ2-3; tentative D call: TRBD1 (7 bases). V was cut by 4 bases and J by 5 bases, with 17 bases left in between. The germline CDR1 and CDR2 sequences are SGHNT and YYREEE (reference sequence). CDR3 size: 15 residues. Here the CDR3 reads CASSRQGLEGDTQYF. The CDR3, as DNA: TGTGCCAGCAGCCGACAGGGCCTGGAGGGAGATACGCAGTATTTT.

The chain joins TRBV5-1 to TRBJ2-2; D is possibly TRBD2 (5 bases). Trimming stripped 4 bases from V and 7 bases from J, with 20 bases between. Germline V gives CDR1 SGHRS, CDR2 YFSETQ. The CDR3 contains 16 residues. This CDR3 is CASSLTPLDLNGELFF. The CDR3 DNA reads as TGCGCCAGCAGCCTTACCCCTCTGGACTTGAACGGGGAGCTGTTTTTT.

The CDR3 DNA follows: TGTGCCAGCAGCCCCGGGGAGGGGGCCTACGAGCAGTACTTC. Its translation: CASSPGEGAYEQYF. The rearrangement links TRBV3-1 (or the pseudogene TRBV3-2) to TRBJ2-7; D might be TRBD2 (7 bases). V dropped 4 bases and J dropped 2 bases, with 12 bases sitting between them. Germline assignment: CDR1 LGHDT and CDR2 YNNKEL (reference sequence). The CDR3 is 14 residues long.

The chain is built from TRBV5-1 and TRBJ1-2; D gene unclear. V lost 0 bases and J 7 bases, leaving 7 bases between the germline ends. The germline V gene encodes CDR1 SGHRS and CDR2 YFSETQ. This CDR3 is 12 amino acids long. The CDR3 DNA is TGCGCCAGCAGCTTGGCCACTGGTGGCTACACCTTC. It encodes CASSLATGGYTF.

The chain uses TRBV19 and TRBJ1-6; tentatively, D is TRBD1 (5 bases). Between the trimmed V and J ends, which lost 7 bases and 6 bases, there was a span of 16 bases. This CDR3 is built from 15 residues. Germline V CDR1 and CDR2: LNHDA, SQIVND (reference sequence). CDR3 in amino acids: CASTQDAGFNSPLHF. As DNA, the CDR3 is TGTGCCAGTACCCAAGATGCAGGGTTTAATTCACCCCTCCACTTT.

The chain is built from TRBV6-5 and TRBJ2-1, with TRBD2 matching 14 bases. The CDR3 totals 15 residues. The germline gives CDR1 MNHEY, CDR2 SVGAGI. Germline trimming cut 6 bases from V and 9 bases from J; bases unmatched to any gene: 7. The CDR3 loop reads CASRPGTSGGREQFF. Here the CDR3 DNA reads TGTGCCAGCAGACCAGGGACTAGCGGGGGTCGTGAGCAGTTCTTC.

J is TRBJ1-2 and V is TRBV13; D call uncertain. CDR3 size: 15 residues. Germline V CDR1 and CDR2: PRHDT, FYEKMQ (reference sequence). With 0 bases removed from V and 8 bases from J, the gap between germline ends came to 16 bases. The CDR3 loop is CASSLGQEARGGYTF. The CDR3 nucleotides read TGTGCCAGCAGCTTAGGGCAGGAGGCCCGCGGAGGCTACACCTTC.

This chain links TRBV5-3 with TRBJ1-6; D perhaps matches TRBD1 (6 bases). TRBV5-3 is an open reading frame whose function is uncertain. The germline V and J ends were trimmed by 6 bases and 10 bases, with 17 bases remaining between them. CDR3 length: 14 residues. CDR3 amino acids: CARILDSRKSPLHF. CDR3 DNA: TGTGCCAGAATTCTGGACAGCCGAAAGTCACCCCTCCACTTT.

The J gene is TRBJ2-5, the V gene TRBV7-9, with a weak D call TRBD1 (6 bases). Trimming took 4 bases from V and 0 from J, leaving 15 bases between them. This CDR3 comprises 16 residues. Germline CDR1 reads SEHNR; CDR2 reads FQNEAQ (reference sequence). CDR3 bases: TGTGCCAGCAGCTCCCGTGGGGACAATTACCAAGAGACCCAGTACTTC. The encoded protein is CASSSRGDNYQETQYF.

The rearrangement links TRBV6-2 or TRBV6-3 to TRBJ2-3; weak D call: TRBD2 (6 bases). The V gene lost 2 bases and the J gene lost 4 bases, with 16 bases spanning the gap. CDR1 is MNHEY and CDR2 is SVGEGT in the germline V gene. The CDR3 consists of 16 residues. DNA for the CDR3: TGTGCCAGCAGTTACCCGGGACTGCCCCCCGCAGATACGCAGTATTTT. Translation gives CASSYPGLPPADTQYF.

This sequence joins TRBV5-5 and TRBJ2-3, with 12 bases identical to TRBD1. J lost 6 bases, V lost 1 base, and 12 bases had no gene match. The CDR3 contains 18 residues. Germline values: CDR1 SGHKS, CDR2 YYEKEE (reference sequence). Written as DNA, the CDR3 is TGTGCCAGCAGCTTGCCCACCACCGGGACAGGGGGCTACGATACGCAGTATTTT. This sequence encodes CASSLPTTGTGGYDTQYF.

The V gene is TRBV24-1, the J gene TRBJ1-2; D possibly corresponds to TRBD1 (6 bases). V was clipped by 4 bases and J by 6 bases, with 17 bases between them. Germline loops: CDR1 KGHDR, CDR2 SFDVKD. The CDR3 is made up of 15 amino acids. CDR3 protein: CATSEESGAPDGYTF. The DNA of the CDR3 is TGTGCCACCAGTGAGGAATCAGGGGCCCCCGATGGCTACACCTTC.

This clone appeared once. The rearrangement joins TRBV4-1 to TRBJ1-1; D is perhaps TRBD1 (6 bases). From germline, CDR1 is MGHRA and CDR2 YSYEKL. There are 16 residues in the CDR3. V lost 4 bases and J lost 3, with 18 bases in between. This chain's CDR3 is CASSPQGLGIDTEAFF. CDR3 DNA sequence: TGCGCCAGCAGCCCACAGGGTCTGGGGATCGACACTGAAGCTTTCTTT.

CDR3 nucleotides: TGTGCCATCAGTACAGGGAATGAGCAGTTCTTC. Residues: CAISTGNEQFF. The chain uses TRBV10-3 and TRBJ2-1; weak D call: TRBD1 (6 bases). Germline V gene sequence: CDR1 ENHRY, CDR2 SYGVKD. V shed 5 bases and J shed 7 bases, with 6 bases lying between them. The CDR3 has 11 residues.

CDR3 in amino acids: CASSLGQGIGTQYF. DNA of the CDR3: TGTGCCAGCAGCTTGGGACAGGGAATTGGTACGCAGTATTTT. The chain is built from TRBV5-6 and TRBJ2-3; 7 bases match TRBD1. Per germline, CDR1 SGHDT and CDR2 YYEEEE. The CDR3 contains 14 residues. The V and J ends lost 0 bases and 8 bases, in that order; junction bases with no gene match: 6.